The 21 T cell receptor beta chains below come from one sample, sequenced in a study of blood T cell repertoires in COVID-19. Repertoires were generated with immunoSEQ multiplex PCR, while TCRdb's copy carries only in-frame clones and drops some. Seen here are some 150,000 clones, around nine tenths observed once, and the top ten hold roughly 4%. The sample comprised peripheral blood. These receptors were taken from a woman between 35 and 50 years old with acute or convalescent COVID-19.

The CDR3 DNA sequence: TGCAGTGCTAGTCTTCGGGGGGGGCGCGGTGAAGCTTTCTTT. Protein product: CSASLRGGRGEAFF. The genes are TRBV20-1 and TRBJ1-1; D is perhaps TRBD1 (6 bases). V was pared by 3 bases and J by 7 bases, with 18 bases between. This CDR3 spans 14 amino acids. Per germline, CDR1 DFQATT and CDR2 SNEGSKA (reference sequence).

The chain carries TRBV27 and TRBJ1-4; 7 bases agree with TRBD1. The trim removed 5 bases at V and 8 bases at J, leaving 5 bases unmatched. Per germline, CDR1 MNHEY and CDR2 SMNVEV (reference sequence). The CDR3 length is 13 residues. The CDR3 coding sequence is TGTGCCAGCAGTGGCGCAGGGGGAGAAAAACTGTTTTTT. Its translation: CASSGAGGEKLFF.

This chain links TRBV6-5 with TRBJ2-5; D not resolved. Germline V lookup: CDR1 MNHEY, CDR2 SVGAGI. This CDR3 contains 13 residues. Deletions cut 8 bases from V and 1 base from J, with 11 bases between. The CDR3: CASLWQIQETQYF. The DNA for the CDR3 is TGTGCCAGCCTTTGGCAGATCCAAGAGACCCAGTACTTC.

The V gene is TRBV6-5, the J gene TRBJ2-7; D remains unclear. The CDR3 has 14 residues. Trimming left V 7 bases short and J 0 bases short, with 13 bases between. Germline V gene data show CDR1 as MNHEY and CDR2 as SVGAGI. The CDR3 reads CASTTSPSSYEQYF. CDR3 in DNA: TGTGCCAGCACCACGAGTCCTAGCTCCTACGAGCAGTACTTC.

This chain connects TRBV28 to TRBJ1-4, with 7 nucleotides matching TRBD1. With V trimmed by 5 bases and J by 8 bases, 5 bases remained unmatched. The V gene's germline CDR1 is MDHEN and CDR2 SYDVKM. This CDR3 contains 13 residues. The DNA for the CDR3 is TGTGCCAGCAGTCTCTACAGGGGAGAAAAACTGTTTTTT. It translates to CASSLYRGEKLFF.

This sequence joins TRBV12-3 or TRBV12-4 and TRBJ1-2; D remains ambiguous. V was clipped by 5 bases and J by 5 bases, with 9 bases between them. CDR3 size: 12 residues. The CDR3 sequence: CASSPRRYGYTF. DNA of the CDR3: TGTGCCAGCAGTCCCAGGAGGTATGGCTACACCTTC.

V gene TRBV6-5 combines with J gene TRBJ1-4; D is undetermined. Looked up from germline, CDR1 is MNHEY and CDR2 is SVGAGI. The CDR3 consists of 10 residues. Trimming shortened V by 8 bases and J by 4 bases, and 2 bases separated the two germline ends. CDR3 protein: CASLNEKLFF. The DNA of the CDR3 is TGTGCCAGCCTTAATGAAAAACTGTTTTTT.

V gene TRBV7-3 combines with J gene TRBJ1-1; tentative D call: TRBD1 (6 bases). Germline CDR1 reads SGHTA; CDR2 reads FQGTGA. The CDR3 runs to 12 residues. Trimming took 5 bases from V and 10 from J, leaving 14 bases between them. The CDR3 nucleotides are TGTGCCAGCAGCCCTGGTAGGACAGCAGCTTTCTTT. The encoded protein is CASSPGRTAAFF.

The chain has TRBV5-6 and TRBJ2-5, with 8 bases that match TRBD2. Germline lookup yields CDR1 SGHDT and CDR2 YYEEEE. The trim removed 0 bases at V and 0 bases at J, leaving 4 bases unmatched. This CDR3 region has 16 residues. CDR3 nucleotide sequence: TGTGCCAGCAGCTTGGCCCTAGCGGGTTACCAAGAGACCCAGTACTTC. Translating gives CASSLALAGYQETQYF. The whole variable domain, remainder taken from reference TRBV5-6 and TRBJ2-5, is DAGVTQSPTHLIKTRGQQVTLRCSPKSGHDTVSWYQQALGQGPQFIFQYYEEEERQRGNFPDRFSGHQFPNYSSELNVNALLLGDSALYLCASSLALAGYQETQYFGPGTRLLVL.

V is TRBV2 and J is TRBJ1-1; D unclear. Germline V gene sequence: CDR1 SNHLY, CDR2 FYNNEI. This CDR3 has 11 residues. The V gene lost 7 bases and the J gene lost 4 bases, with 7 bases spanning the gap. Here the CDR3 reads CASTSGTEAFF. The CDR3 region has the DNA TGTGCCAGCACCTCGGGCACTGAAGCTTTCTTT.

This rearrangement joins TRBV4-3 to TRBJ2-5; 8 nucleotides agree with TRBD2. The CDR3 is 16 residues long. V lost 1 base, J lost 2 bases, and 6 bases stayed unmatched. Germline loops: CDR1 LGHNA, CDR2 YSLEER. The CDR3 spells CASSQAWVAGQETQYF. The CDR3 DNA follows: TGCGCCAGCAGCCAAGCTTGGGTAGCGGGGCAAGAGACCCAGTACTTC.

The V and J genes are TRBV9 and TRBJ2-5, with 8 bases that match TRBD2. CDR1 is SGDLS and CDR2 is YYNGEE in the germline V gene. With V trimmed by 4 bases and J by 4 bases, 9 bases remained unmatched. The CDR3 totals 15 residues. The CDR3 reads CASSPDPGGLETQYF. DNA for the CDR3: TGTGCCAGCAGCCCGGATCCGGGAGGGTTAGAGACCCAGTACTTC.

This rearrangement joins TRBV6-2 or TRBV6-3 to TRBJ1-5; 9 bases are shared with TRBD1. The germline CDR1 and CDR2 sequences are MNHEY and SVGEGT. The CDR3 consists of 20 residues. Germline trimming cut 0 bases from V and 1 base from J; bases unmatched to any gene: 13. The CDR3 DNA sequence: TGTGCCAGCAGTTACTCGTTAGCGACAGGGGGACCCTCGAGCAATCAGCCCCAGCATTTT. Its translation is CASSYSLATGGPSSNQPQHF.

This clone was seen a handful of times. The rearrangement uses TRBV19 and TRBJ2-7; TRBD1 agrees at 7 bases. Trimming cost V 4 bases and J 4 bases; bases outside gene matches: 4. The CDR3 has 13 residues. Germline values: CDR1 LNHDA, CDR2 SQIVND (reference sequence). Here the CDR3 DNA reads TGTGCCAGTAGTAGTTTCAGGGGGTACGAGCAGTACTTC. Its translation is CASSSFRGYEQYF. Together with reference TRBV19 and TRBJ2-7, the CDR3 gives the full variable domain: DGGITQSPKYLFRKEGQNVTLSCEQNLNHDAMYWYRQDPGQGLRLIYYSQIVNDFQKGDIAEGYSVSREKKESFPLTVTSAQKNPTAFYLCASSSFRGYEQYFGPGTRLTVT.

The chain uses TRBV19 and TRBJ1-3; D might be TRBD1 (5 bases). Germline CDR1 reads LNHDA; CDR2 reads SQIVND (reference sequence). Trimming pared 3 bases from V and 0 bases from J, leaving 15 bases between. The CDR3 runs 17 residues. The CDR3 sequence: CASSMGLHTSSGNTIYF. CDR3 sequence (DNA): TGTGCCAGTAGTATGGGACTACACACGAGCTCTGGAAACACCATATATTTT.

This chain links TRBV2 with TRBJ2-3; 7 nucleotides match TRBD2. V shed 4 bases, J shed 2 bases, and the junction held 3 bases outside the gene matches. The CDR3 consists of 14 residues. Germline V gene data show CDR1 as SNHLY and CDR2 as FYNNEI. CDR3 DNA: TGTGCCAGCAGTGGACTAGCCTCCACAGATACGCAGTATTTT. Encoded protein: CASSGLASTDTQYF.

This chain joins TRBV5-6 and TRBJ2-1; 11 nucleotides line up with TRBD2. The CDR3 loop spans 17 amino acids. Germline CDR1 is SGHDT and CDR2 is YYEEEE. Unmatched junction bases numbered 8, after V lost 5 bases and J lost 1 base. Written as DNA, the CDR3 is TGTGCCAGCAGGGGGACTAGCGGAGGGGCTTCCTACAATGAGCAGTTCTTC. The encoded protein is CASRGTSGGASYNEQFF.

This chain uses TRBV4-3 with TRBJ1-2, with D hard to call. The germline V and J ends were trimmed by 3 bases and 4 bases, with 12 bases remaining between them. Per germline, CDR1 LGHNA and CDR2 YSLEER. The CDR3 spans 14 residues. CDR3 nucleotides: TGCGCCAGCAGCCACCACTCCCACAGCTATGGCTACACCTTC. It translates to CASSHHSHSYGYTF.

This clone was detected a few times. V and J are TRBV19 and TRBJ1-2, with 7 bases lining up with TRBD1. After removal of 10 bases from V and 0 bases from J, the junction contained 14 bases not matched to a gene. Germline assignment: CDR1 LNHDA and CDR2 SQIVND (reference sequence). The CDR3 is made up of 16 amino acids. CDR3 bases: TGTGCCACAAACAGGGGTTTGATGGGGTCTAACTATGGCTACACCTTC. Its protein product is CATNRGLMGSNYGYTF.

The gene calls are TRBV27 and TRBJ2-5; D unclear. This CDR3 has 13 residues. V gave up 7 bases and J gave up 2 bases, with 11 bases separating them. Germline CDR1 is MNHEY and CDR2 is SMNVEV (reference sequence). The CDR3 is CASMTHTQETQYF. The CDR3 DNA follows: TGTGCCAGCATGACACATACACAAGAGACCCAGTACTTC.

The rearrangement joins TRBV5-4 to TRBJ1-2; a possible D gene is TRBD1 (5 bases). The CDR3 spans 13 residues. The V end was cut by 0 bases, the J end by 3 bases, with 6 bases between. Looked up from germline, CDR1 is SGHNT and CDR2 is YYREEE (reference sequence). The CDR3 DNA reads as TGTGCCAGCAGCTTGGGGGGGGACTATGGCTACACCTTC. It is translated as CASSLGGDYGYTF.